This TCR beta chain was profiled in a study of cytomegalovirus exposure and HLA in healthy donors. Study-level background: Early released data comprised 80 million to 90 million unique TCRs from HLA-typed donors. Findings and limits, study-wide: According to the study, around 160 TCR beta chains were cytomegalovirus-associated.

The PCR ran on 60 Vbeta and 13 Jbeta primers. Measured with immunoSEQ multiplex PCR; TCRdb has only the in-frame clones, and not every one. The record lists about 64,000 clones, of which the ten most abundant hold 3.6%. Germline CDR1 reads MNHNS; CDR2 reads SASEGT. Trimming took 5 bases from V and 3 from J; bases not matched to a gene: 1. The CDR3 covers 13 residues. About this clone: The antigen remains undetermined.

The chain recombines TRBV6-1 with TRBJ1-2; 9 nucleotides line up with TRBD1. This clonotype was sampled from a woman aged 18-29 years in good health and CMV-seronegative. Sequencing used PBMCs. The CDR3 DNA is TGTGCCAGCAGTAGGGACAGGGACTATGGCTACACCTTC. Translated: CASSRDRDYGYTF.